This TCR beta chain was captured in a study of T cell responses to AZD1222 COVID-19 vaccine. The CDR3 covers 14 residues. Germline values: CDR1 MNHEY, CDR2 SVGAGI. Trimming stripped 7 bases from V and 1 base from J, with 11 bases between. Study results and limitations: Unmutated regions of variants are reportedly targeted by nearly half of spike-specific TCRs. Across spike, vaccine-associated CD4 TCRs were found, dominant at 160-218 and 743-854. Mostly white British, mostly female donors; authors suggested clonal diversity may be underestimated. Repertoires in all cases were sampled only once the peak T cell response had passed.

As concerns this clone: Its target is not known.

The table came from immunoSEQ multiplex PCR; TCRdb's copy has only in-frame clones and leaves some out. Among over 45,000 clones listed, roughly 90% were seen once. The sequenced sample was peripheral blood, obtained on day 0 of AZD1222 vaccination. The sequence was obtained from an adult in good health. The V gene is TRBV6-5, the J gene TRBJ1-5; D is unresolved. Here the CDR3 reads CASTGPQSNQPQHF. For the CDR3, the DNA is TGTGCCAGCACGGGTCCGCAGAGCAATCAGCCCCAGCATTTT.